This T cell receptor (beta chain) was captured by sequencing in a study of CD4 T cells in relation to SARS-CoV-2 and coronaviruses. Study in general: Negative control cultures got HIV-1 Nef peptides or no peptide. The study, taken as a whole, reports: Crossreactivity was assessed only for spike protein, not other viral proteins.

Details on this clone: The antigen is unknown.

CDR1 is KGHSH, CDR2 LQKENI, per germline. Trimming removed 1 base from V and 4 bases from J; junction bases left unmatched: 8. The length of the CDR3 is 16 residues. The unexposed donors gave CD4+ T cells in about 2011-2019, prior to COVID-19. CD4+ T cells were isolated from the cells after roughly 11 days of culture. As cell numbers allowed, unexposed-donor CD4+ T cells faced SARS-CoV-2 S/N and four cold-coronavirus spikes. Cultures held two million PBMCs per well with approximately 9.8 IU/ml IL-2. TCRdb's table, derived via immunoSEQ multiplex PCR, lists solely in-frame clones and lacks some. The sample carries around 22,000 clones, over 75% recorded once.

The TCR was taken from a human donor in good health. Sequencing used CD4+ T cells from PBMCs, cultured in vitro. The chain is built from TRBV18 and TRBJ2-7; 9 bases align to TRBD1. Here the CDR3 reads CASSPQPPGQGYEQYF. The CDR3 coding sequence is TGTGCCAGCTCACCACAACCTCCGGGACAGGGTTACGAGCAGTACTTC.